Presented here are 5 T cell receptor beta chains from one specimen sequenced in a study of T-cell memory formation after mild COVID-19. TCRdb itself ran the 5' RACE reads through MiXCR, one entry per CDR3 protein. The table includes 500,000 to 650,000 distinct CDR3 sequences, less than 25% detected once. Sequences were obtained from PBMCs or a T cell subset sorted from them (not recorded which). The receptors derive from an adult woman who had mild COVID-19 (a few samples of this study predate the infection). Cell type and time point are not known.

The V gene is TRBV7-8, the J gene TRBJ2-1; D unclear. V was pared by 3 bases and J by 7 bases, with 19 bases between. Per germline, CDR1 SGHVS and CDR2 FQNEAQ. The CDR3 runs to 16 residues. The CDR3 nucleotides read TGTGCCAGCAGCTTTGGATGGGGATCATATTGGAATGAGCAGTTCTTC. As protein: CASSFGWGSYWNEQFF.

J is TRBJ2-7 and V is TRBV5-1; D gene uncertain. The CDR3 is made up of 14 amino acids. The germline CDR1 and CDR2 sequences are SGHRS and YFSETQ. V was shortened by 2 bases and J by 2 bases, with 11 bases between the two germline ends. CDR3 sequence (DNA): TGCGCCAGCAGCTTATGGACGGCGACCTACGAGCAGTACTTC. Translating gives CASSLWTATYEQYF. Full variable domain (remainder filled in from reference TRBV5-1 and TRBJ2-7): KAGVTQTPRYLIKTRGQQVTLSCSPISGHRSVSWYQQTPGQGLQFLFEYFSETQRNKGNFPGRFSGRQFSNSRSEMNVSTLELGDSALYLCASSLWTATYEQYFGPGTRLTVT.

In this sample, this clonotype turned up a few times. CDR3 residues: CASSPSEHSYNEQFF. The CDR3 region has the DNA TGTGCCAGCAGCCCTAGCGAGCACTCCTACAATGAGCAGTTCTTC. The chain combines TRBV27 with TRBJ2-1, with a weak D call TRBD2 (6 bases). CDR1 and CDR2 (germline): MNHEY, SMNVEV (reference sequence). The CDR3 covers 15 residues. The germline V and J ends were trimmed by 6 bases and 0 bases, with 12 bases remaining between them.

The chain uses TRBV5-6 and TRBJ1-2; maybe TRBD1 (5 bases). Germline CDR1 is SGHDT and CDR2 is YYEEEE. The germline V and J ends were trimmed by 4 bases and 7 bases, with 11 bases remaining between them. The CDR3 contains 12 residues. This CDR3 reads CASSADSFGYTF. The CDR3 nucleotides read TGTGCCAGCAGCGCAGACAGCTTTGGCTACACCTTC. Full variable domain (missing parts from reference TRBV5-6 and TRBJ1-2): DAGVTQSPTHLIKTRGQQVTLRCSPKSGHDTVSWYQQALGQGPQFIFQYYEEEERQRGNFPDRFSGHQFPNYSSELNVNALLLGDSALYLCASSADSFGYTFGSGTRLTVV.

This clonotype was counted only a few times. V is TRBV29-1 and J is TRBJ2-7, with TRBD2 matching over 11 bases. With 4 bases clipped from V and 3 bases from J, the junction kept 8 bases outside the gene matches. The CDR3 sequence is 15 residues long. Germline lookup yields CDR1 SQVTM and CDR2 ANQGSEA. CDR3 protein: CSVAGTSGFRYEQYF. Here the CDR3 DNA reads TGCAGCGTTGCTGGGACTAGCGGATTCCGCTACGAGCAGTACTTC.